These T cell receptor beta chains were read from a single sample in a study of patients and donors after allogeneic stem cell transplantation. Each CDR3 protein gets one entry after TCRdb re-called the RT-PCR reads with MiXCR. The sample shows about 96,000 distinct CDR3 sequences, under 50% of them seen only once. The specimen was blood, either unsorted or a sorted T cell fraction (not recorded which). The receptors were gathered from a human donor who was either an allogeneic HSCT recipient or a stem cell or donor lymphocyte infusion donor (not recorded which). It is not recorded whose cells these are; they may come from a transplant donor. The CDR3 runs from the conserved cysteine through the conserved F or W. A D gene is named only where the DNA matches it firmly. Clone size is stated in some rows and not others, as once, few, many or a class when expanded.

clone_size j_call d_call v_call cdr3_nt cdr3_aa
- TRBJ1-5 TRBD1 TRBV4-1 TGCGCCAGCAGCCCTCCCATGACAGGGGGATCCAGCAATCAGCCCCAGCATTTT CASSPPMTGGSSNQPQHF
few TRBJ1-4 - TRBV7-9 TGTGCCAGCAGCCCCCTGGACACCGCCTACTGGGAGACACTGTTTTTT CASSPLDTAYWETLFF
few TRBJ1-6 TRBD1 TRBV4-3 TGCGCCAGCAGCCTAGGACAGGGAAGTAATTCACCCCTCCACTTT CASSLGQGSNSPLHF
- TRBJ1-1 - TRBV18 TGTGCCAGCTCACCCACGGTGGAGGGGAGCACTGAAGCTTTCTTT CASSPTVEGSTEAFF
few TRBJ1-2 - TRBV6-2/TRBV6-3 TGTGCCAGCAGGATTGACCTAATTACTTTCTATGGCTACACCTTC CASRIDLITFYGYTF
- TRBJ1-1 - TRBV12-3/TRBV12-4 TGTGCCAGCAGCCCACAGGCTAGGAACACTGAAGCTTTCTTT CASSPQARNTEAFF
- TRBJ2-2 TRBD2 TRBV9 TGTGCCAGCAGCGCCGTCTCTAGCGGGAGCAACACCGGGGAGCTGTTTTTT CASSAVSSGSNTGELFF
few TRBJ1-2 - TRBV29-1 TGCAGCGTTGAGCGGCAGGGCTATTCTAGCTTGTATGGCTACACCTTC CSVERQGYSSLYGYTF
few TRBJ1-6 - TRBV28 TGTGCCAGCAGATCCAATCAGGGGCGGAATTCACCCCTCCACTTT CASRSNQGRNSPLHF
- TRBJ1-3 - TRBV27 TGTGCCAGCAGTTCCGGCAGGGTGGCGGGAAACACCATATATTTT CASSSGRVAGNTIYF
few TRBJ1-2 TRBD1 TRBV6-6 TGTGCCAGCAGTTACTCGCCGACAGGGGATAACTATGGCTACACCTTC CASSYSPTGDNYGYTF
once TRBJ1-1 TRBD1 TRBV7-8 TGTGCCAGCAGCTTGGACAGGGGAAACCTGAACACTGAAGCTTTCTTT CASSLDRGNLNTEAFF
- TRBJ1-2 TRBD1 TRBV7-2 TGTGCCAGCAACCGACAGGGGGAGGGTGGCTACACCTTC CASNRQGEGGYTF
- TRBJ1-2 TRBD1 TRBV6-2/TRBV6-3 TGTGCCAGCAGTACCCAGACAGGGGATGGCTACACCTTC CASSTQTGDGYTF
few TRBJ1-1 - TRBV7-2 TGTGCCAGCAGCTTAGGGGGTAGTTGGACACGAAAGGAAGCTTTCTTT CASSLGGSWTRKEAFF
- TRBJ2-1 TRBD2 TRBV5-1 TGCGCCAGCAGCGTCCTTAGCGGGAGGGGTTACAATGAGCAGTTCTTC CASSVLSGRGYNEQFF
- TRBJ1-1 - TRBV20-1 TGCAGTGCTAGCCCCGGTCTGGGCTTGAACACTGAAGCTTTCTTT CSASPGLGLNTEAFF
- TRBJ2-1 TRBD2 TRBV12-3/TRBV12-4 TGTGCCAGCAGTTTTATGCTGGGGGGGACTAGCAATGAGCAGTTCTTC CASSFMLGGTSNEQFF
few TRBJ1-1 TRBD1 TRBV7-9 TGTGCCAGCAGTCCCCCCTCGTTTGGGACAGGGAACCTGAACACTGAAGCTTTCTTT CASSPPSFGTGNLNTEAFF
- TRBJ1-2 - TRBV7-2 TGTGCCAGCAGCTTTCAAGGGGGACTTGGCTACACCTTC CASSFQGGLGYTF
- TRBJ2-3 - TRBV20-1 TGCAGTGCACCGGTGTGGGGAGACACAGATACGCAGTATTTT CSAPVWGDTDTQYF
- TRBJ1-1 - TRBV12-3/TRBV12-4 TGTGCCAGCAGTTTACTCGGGGTCACTGAAGCTTTCTTT CASSLLGVTEAFF
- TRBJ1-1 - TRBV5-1 TGCGCCAGCAGCCCCGGGACGGACATGAACACTGAAGCTTTCTTT CASSPGTDMNTEAFF
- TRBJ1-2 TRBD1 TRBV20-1 TGCAGTGCCTTTGACAGGGGACATAACTATGGCTACACCTTC CSAFDRGHNYGYTF
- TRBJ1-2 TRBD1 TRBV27 TGTGCCAGCAGTACAAGACAGGGGCCAAACTATGGCTACACCTTC CASSTRQGPNYGYTF
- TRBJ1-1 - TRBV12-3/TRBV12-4 TGTGCCAGCAGTCCCTACACGGCCGTGGCCACTGAAGCTTTCTTT CASSPYTAVATEAFF